Shown below are 23 T cell receptor beta chains from a single sample sequenced in a study of T cells in Graves' hyperthyroidism and ophthalmopathy. TCR beta CDR3 regions were amplified from RNA. HTBI primers were employed in a first-round RT-PCR of the TCR CDR3. TCRdb reanalysed the multiplex PCR reads using MiXCR and keeps one entry per CDR3 protein. The table shows nearly 250,000 distinct CDR3 sequences, with about a sixth occurring only once. The sequenced sample was blood. The receptor set was obtained from a woman aged 18 to 35 with Graves' ophthalmopathy.

This clonotype has at least ten counts. The chain has TRBV5-1 and TRBJ2-1, with no clear D. CDR3 size: 13 residues. Per germline, CDR1 SGHRS and CDR2 YFSETQ. V was cut by 0 bases and J by 5 bases, with 6 bases left in between. The CDR3 region is CASSLDFHNEQFF. The CDR3 DNA sequence: TGCGCCAGCAGCTTGGACTTCCACAATGAGCAGTTCTTC.

This clonotype appeared many times. V is TRBV5-1 and J is TRBJ1-4; D remains unclear. The CDR3 covers 15 residues. The V gene's germline CDR1 is SGHRS and CDR2 YFSETQ. With 1 base removed from V and 8 bases from J, the gap between germline ends came to 15 bases. CDR3 amino acids: CASSLFVGRSEKLFF. The CDR3 nucleotides read TGCGCCAGCAGCTTGTTCGTGGGCCGTTCGGAAAAACTGTTTTTT. Combining the CDR3 with reference TRBV5-1 and TRBJ1-4 gives the whole variable domain KAGVTQTPRYLIKTRGQQVTLSCSPISGHRSVSWYQQTPGQGLQFLFEYFSETQRNKGNFPGRFSGRQFSNSRSEMNVSTLELGDSALYLCASSLFVGRSEKLFFGSGTQLSVL.

In this sample, this clonotype turned up many times. The V call is TRBV19, the J call TRBJ1-2, with 8 bases aligning to TRBD1. CDR3 length: 15 amino acids. From germline, CDR1 is LNHDA and CDR2 SQIVND (reference sequence). Trimming at V came to 6 bases and at J to 4 bases, leaving 10 bases not matched to a gene. DNA of the CDR3: TGTGCCAGTAGCCGTACCCAGGGGGCTGGCTATGGCTACACCTTC. This sequence encodes CASSRTQGAGYGYTF.

This clonotype came up many times. The chain uses TRBV19 and TRBJ1-1, with 7 nucleotides matching TRBD1. There are 13 residues in the CDR3. Germline CDR1 LNHDA, CDR2 SQIVND (reference sequence). V was clipped by 8 bases and J by 5 bases; unmatched bases: 8. This CDR3 reads CASSDRVRTEAFF. Here the CDR3 DNA reads TGTGCCAGTTCCGACAGGGTCAGGACTGAAGCTTTCTTT. Based on the CDR3 plus reference TRBV19 and TRBJ1-1, the full variable domain is DGGITQSPKYLFRKEGQNVTLSCEQNLNHDAMYWYRQDPGQGLRLIYYSQIVNDFQKGDIAEGYSVSREKKESFPLTVTSAQKNPTAFYLCASSDRVRTEAFFGQGTRLTVV.

On this clonotype: This may be a read error, as it is one base from a much larger clone. V usage is TRBV28 and J usage is TRBJ1-5; D perhaps matches TRBD1 (6 bases). The CDR3 totals 16 residues. Trimming left V 6 bases short and J 0 bases short, with 15 bases between. CDR1 MDHEN and CDR2 SYDVKM come from the germline V gene. This CDR3 is CASSSLWGRSNQPQHF. CDR3 coding DNA: TGTGCCAGCAGCTCACTTTGGGGGCGTAGCAATCAGCCCCAGCATTTT.

This clonotype has at least ten counts. V and J are TRBV7-8 and TRBJ2-1, with D possibly matching TRBD2 (7 bases). Germline CDR1 and CDR2: SGHVS and FQNEAQ. The CDR3 length is 17 residues. Trimming cost V 0 bases and J 0 bases, with 12 bases left between them. In DNA, the CDR3 is TGTGCCAGCAGCTTAGCGGGCGGGGGCCGCTCCTACAATGAGCAGTTCTTC. Translated, it gives CASSLAGGGRSYNEQFF. The entire variable domain, with the rest obtained from reference TRBV7-8 and TRBJ2-1, is as follows: GAGVSQSPRYKVAKRGQDVALRCDPISGHVSLFWYQQALGQGPEFLTYFQNEAQLDKSGLPSDRFFAERPEGSVSTLKIQRTQQEDSAVYLCASSLAGGGRSYNEQFFGPGTRLTVL.

The rearrangement uses TRBV7-8 and TRBJ2-3; no firm D call. The germline V gene has CDR1 SGHVS and CDR2 FQNEAQ. The V end lost 4 bases, the J end lost 0 bases, and 8 bases lay between the germline ends. This CDR3 comprises 14 residues. CDR3 sequence (DNA): TGTGCCAGCAGCTCTCTCCCCAGCACAGATACGCAGTATTTT. It is translated as CASSSLPSTDTQYF.

This clonotype showed up many times. The chain links TRBV27 to TRBJ1-4; no firm D call. This CDR3 comprises 15 residues. Trimming left V 8 bases short and J 1 base short, with 14 bases between. Germline V gene data show CDR1 as MNHEY and CDR2 as SMNVEV (reference sequence). The CDR3: CASAVIGLTNEKLFF. CDR3 coding DNA: TGTGCCAGCGCCGTTATAGGGTTAACTAATGAAAAACTGTTTTTT. The full variable domain, completed using reference TRBV27 and TRBJ1-4, is EAQVTQNPRYLITVTGKKLTVTCSQNMNHEYMSWYRQDPGLGLRQIYYSMNVEVTDKGDVPEGYKVSRKEKRNFPLILESPSPNQTSLYFCASAVIGLTNEKLFFGSGTQLSVL.

This clonotype was seen many times. CDR3 DNA: TGTGCCAGCAGTTCCAACAGGGCAGGGGACTATGGCTACACCTTC. This translates into CASSSNRAGDYGYTF. This rearrangement joins TRBV28 to TRBJ1-2, with D perhaps TRBD1 (6 bases). Trimming pared 4 bases from V and 3 bases from J, leaving 15 bases between. The germline CDR1 and CDR2 sequences are MDHEN and SYDVKM. This CDR3 spans 15 amino acids.

This clonotype was seen at least ten times. The rearrangement joins TRBV2 to TRBJ1-1; 8 bases agree with TRBD1. CDR1 and CDR2 from the germline V gene are SNHLY and FYNNEI. The CDR3 extends over 14 amino acids. V was clipped by 4 bases and J by 0 bases; unmatched bases: 1. The CDR3 sequence is CASSVQGVNTEAFF. The CDR3 DNA reads TGTGCCAGCAGTGTACAGGGGGTGAACACTGAAGCTTTCTTT. The whole variable domain, remainder taken from reference TRBV2 and TRBJ1-1, is EPEVTQTPSHQVTQMGQEVILRCVPISNHLYFYWYRQILGQKVEFLVSFYNNEISEKSEIFDDQFSVERPDGSNFTLKIRSTKLEDSAMYFCASSVQGVNTEAFFGQGTRLTVV.

This clonotype was observed many times. This chain connects TRBV7-9 to TRBJ1-4, with 10 bases identical to TRBD1. Germline-derived CDR1 and CDR2 are SEHNR and FQNEAQ (reference sequence). The V and J ends lost 5 bases and 8 bases, in that order; junction bases with no gene match: 8. CDR3 size: 15 residues. The CDR3 loop is CASSLDRGREEKLFF. The DNA of the CDR3 is TGTGCCAGCAGCCTCGACAGGGGGCGGGAGGAAAAACTGTTTTTT.

A word on this clonotype: One base away lies a much larger clone, so this may be a sequencing read error. The rearrangement uses TRBV9 and TRBJ1-1; 8 nucleotides match TRBD1. The CDR3 loop spans 14 amino acids. Per germline, CDR1 SGDLS and CDR2 YYNGEE. In nucleotides, the CDR3 is TGTGCCAGCAGCGAAGGACAGGGTATCACTGAAGCTCTCTTT. Protein sequence: CASSEGQGITEALF.

This clonotype was observed at least ten times. The chain joins TRBV10-3 to TRBJ2-3; a weak D match, TRBD1 (5 bases). CDR3 length: 13 residues. Between the trimmed V and J ends, which lost 6 bases and 6 bases, there was a span of 13 bases. CDR1 is ENHRY and CDR2 is SYGVKD in the germline V gene. CDR3 in DNA: TGTGCCATCAGCCAGACAGCCCCGGATACGCAGTATTTT. Encoded protein: CAISQTAPDTQYF.

The table lists this clonotype with many counts. The chain links TRBV5-6 to TRBJ1-2; 7 bases are a match to TRBD1. This CDR3 region has 14 residues. Germline assignment: CDR1 SGHDT and CDR2 YYEEEE. With 2 bases clipped from V and 1 base from J, the junction kept 2 bases outside the gene matches. Here the CDR3 DNA reads TGTGCCAGCAGCTTTGGACAGGATAACTATGGCTACACCTTC. As protein: CASSFGQDNYGYTF.

This clonotype was seen at least ten times. This CDR3 is CASSPGRTGPYEQYF. CDR3 bases: TGTGCCAGCAGCCCCGGTCGGACAGGTCCCTACGAGCAGTACTTC. This sequence joins TRBV14 and TRBJ2-7; 7 bases match TRBD1. Germline V gene sequence: CDR1 SGHDN, CDR2 FVKESK. There are 15 residues in the CDR3. Germline trimming cut 4 bases from V and 2 bases from J; bases unmatched to any gene: 8.

In this sample, this clonotype turned up many times. J is TRBJ1-1 and V is TRBV6-5; D is uncertain. The CDR3 has 16 amino acids. Germline V gene lookup returns CDR1 MNHEY and CDR2 SVGAGI. The germline V and J ends were trimmed by 2 bases and 0 bases, with 13 bases remaining between them. Written as DNA, the CDR3 is TGTGCCAGCAGTTACCTTCGGTCAGGCATGAACACTGAAGCTTTCTTT. This translates into CASSYLRSGMNTEAFF.

This clonotype was found many times. The chain combines TRBV20-1 with TRBJ2-3; TRBD2 might be the D (7 bases). The CDR3 runs 16 residues. The V end lost 0 bases, the J end lost 5 bases, and 18 bases lay between the germline ends. The germline V gene encodes CDR1 DFQATT and CDR2 SNEGSKA (reference sequence). For the CDR3, the DNA is TGCAGTGCTAGAGATTTAGGGGGGGGGGCAAGAGATACGCAGTATTTT. Its translation is CSARDLGGGARDTQYF.

This clonotype was observed many times. The gene calls are TRBV5-5 and TRBJ1-4; D is possibly TRBD1 (6 bases). The CDR3 totals 15 residues. In germline, CDR1 is SGHKS, CDR2 YYEKEE (reference sequence). V was shortened by 6 bases and J by 4 bases, with 16 bases between the two germline ends. The CDR3 is CASIDQKQGNEKLFF. CDR3 nucleotide sequence: TGTGCCAGCATTGACCAAAAACAGGGTAATGAAAAACTGTTTTTT.

Comment on this clonotype: A read error is possible here, since a much larger clone lies one base away. The chain recombines TRBV6-1 with TRBJ1-2; tentatively, D is TRBD1 (5 bases). The CDR3 contains 13 residues. The V gene lost 3 bases and the J gene lost 6 bases, with 11 bases spanning the gap. Germline V gene sequence: CDR1 MNHNS, CDR2 SASEGT. DNA for the CDR3: TGTGCCAGCAGTGAGTCAAAGGGACATGGCTACACCTTC. Protein sequence: CASSESKGHGYTF.

This clonotype was recorded at least ten times. The CDR3 is CSVEATLGVEKPEAFF. CDR3 coding DNA: TGCAGCGTTGAAGCCACCCTGGGGGTAGAAAAGCCTGAAGCTTTCTTT. The rearrangement uses TRBV29-1 and TRBJ1-1; maybe TRBD1 (5 bases). Germline CDR1 reads SQVTM; CDR2 reads ANQGSEA. The CDR3 has 16 residues. V was pared by 1 base and J by 6 bases, with 21 bases between.

This clonotype was observed a few times. The chain is built from TRBV10-3 and TRBJ1-1; TRBD1 is a possible D gene (5 bases). Germline loops: CDR1 ENHRY, CDR2 SYGVKD. With 2 bases removed from V and 1 base from J, the gap between germline ends came to 17 bases. The CDR3 length is 17 residues. The CDR3 DNA reads TGTGCCATCAGTGAGACCCATCCCGGGACGGGGAACACTGAAGCTTTCTTT. This gives the protein CAISETHPGTGNTEAFF.

This chain joins TRBV19 and TRBJ2-1, with D perhaps matching TRBD1 (6 bases). The CDR3 has 16 amino acids. V dropped 6 bases and J dropped 4 bases, with 19 bases sitting between them. Germline V gene sequence: CDR1 LNHDA, CDR2 SQIVND (reference sequence). The CDR3 spells CASRITSQGVYNEQFF. The CDR3 coding sequence is TGTGCCAGTAGGATCACCTCACAGGGAGTATACAATGAGCAGTTCTTC.

This clonotype has a count of ten or more. In DNA form, the CDR3 reads TGTGCCACCAGTGACCCCTCTCCGGGAATAGCCGAGACCCAGTACTTC. As protein: CATSDPSPGIAETQYF. The chain has TRBV24-1 and TRBJ2-5; D is perhaps TRBD2 (5 bases). The germline CDR1 and CDR2 sequences are KGHDR and SFDVKD. The CDR3 has 16 amino acids. Between the trimmed V and J ends, which lost 4 bases and 5 bases, there was a span of 19 bases.